This TCR beta chain was observed in a study of CD8 T cells in ankylosing spondylitis. Study-wide points: Significantly higher representation of disease-linked clones was reported for matched ankylosing spondylitis synovial fluid. CD8+ disease-linked clones were present at relatively low frequencies in blood. For ankylosing spondylitis blood, a TCR beta motif of about 8 highly homologous variants appeared characteristic.

Germline loops: CDR1 SQVTM, CDR2 ANQGSEA. The CDR3 spans 13 residues. This clonotype was detected ten times or more. The antigen remains unidentified. Mismatch with germline at one junction end may stem from a read error. TCRdb ran MiXCR on the 5' RACE reads and lists one entry per CDR3 protein. The table has tens of thousands of distinct CDR3 sequences, 6% to 8% seen once. The clonotype comes from a male donor with ankylosing spondylitis. This rearrangement joins TRBV29-1 to TRBJ2-3; 11 nucleotides match TRBD2. The sample taken for sequencing was synovial fluid, either unsorted or a sorted T cell fraction (not recorded which). As DNA, the CDR3 is TGCAGCGTTCGTAGCGGGAGGGCAGAGACGCAGTATTTT. Its translation: CSVRSGRAETQYF.